This T cell receptor (beta chain) is drawn from a study of CD4 T cells in relation to SARS-CoV-2 and coronaviruses. Across the study: After nine to eleven days of antigen culture, PBMC TCR beta CDR3s were sequenced.

Whole-study findings and limits: The cross-reactivity analysis covered only spike protein, not other viral proteins. Compared with monoreactive clones, crossreactive clones showed significantly weaker SARS-CoV-2 expansion. In roughly 61% of donors, memory CD4+ clonotypes crossrecognized SARS-CoV-2 and at least one common cold coronavirus spike.

CD4+ T cells from unexposed donors were obtained before the COVID-19 pandemic (2011-2018). Isolation of CD4+ T cells took place after about 10 days in culture. This CDR3 is 14 amino acids long. CDR1 is GTSNPN and CDR2 is SVGIG in the germline V gene (reference sequence). Trimming took off 2 bases at V and 5 bases at J, with 13 bases between the two ends. This clone was seen a handful of times. Its antigen is still unknown. Clones were sequenced by immunoSEQ multiplex PCR, and TCRdb holds only the in-frame ones, with some missing. The data show about 28,000 clones, 74% seen once. V and J are TRBV30 and TRBJ2-4; D may be TRBD2 (6 bases). The origin of this receptor is a human donor in good health. Sequencing was done on a sample of CD4+ T cells from PBMCs, cultured in vitro. CDR3 loop: CAWSLFGGQNIQYF. CDR3 DNA sequence: TGTGCCTGGAGTTTATTCGGAGGGCAAAACATTCAGTACTTC.